This TCR beta chain was documented in a study of T cells in Graves' hyperthyroidism and ophthalmopathy. This clonotype came up a few times. An end of the junction does not agree with germline; a read error may underlie this. Germline V gene sequence: CDR1 WNHNN, CDR2 SYGVQD (reference sequence). CDR3 length: 13 amino acids. TCR beta CDR3 sequences were amplified from RNA transcripts. In the first-round RT-PCR of the TCR CDR3, the HTBI primer set was used. In TCRdb, the multiplex PCR reads were re-called with MiXCR into one record per CDR3 protein. This sample has under 400,000 distinct CDR3 sequences; about 15% occur once, and the top ten carry 9.5% to 11%.

The chain combines TRBV10-1 with TRBJ2-2; D may be TRBD1 (6 bases). The receptor was derived from a woman aged 55-69 years with Graves' hyperthyroidism. Material: blood. CDR3 residues: CASRMDSTEELFF. The CDR3 DNA sequence: TGCGCCAGCAGGATGGACAGCACCGAGGAGCTGTTTTTT.